Listed below are T cell receptor beta chains from one sample, sequenced in a study of blood T cell repertoires in COVID-19. The data were produced by immunoSEQ multiplex PCR, yet TCRdb's version contains in-frame clones alone and is incomplete. Of over 70,000 clones listed, about 80% are singletons. The specimen sequenced was peripheral blood. Every receptor here comes from a young man with COVID-19, enrolled during active disease. CDR3s include the opening cysteine and the closing phenylalanine or tryptophan. The D gene is left open where the match is weak. A clone size is listed for some rows: how often the clone was seen (once, few, many), or a class if it is expanded.

>TRBV4-3|-|TRBD1|TRBJ1-6
TGCGCCAGCAGCCACGGGACAGGGGCTTCACCCCTCCACTTT
CASSHGTGASPLHF
>TRBV15|-|TRBD1|TRBJ1-6
TGTGCCACCAGCAGGGGACAGGGAAATTCACCCCTCCACTTT
CATSRGQGNSPLHF
>TRBV25-1|-|-|TRBJ1-5
TGTGCCAGCGGGGGGGAAGGGCCCAATCAGCCCCAGCATTTT
CASGGEGPNQPQHF
>TRBV24-1|-|TRBD1|TRBJ2-1
TGTGCCACCAGTGACGCGGACAGGGGGGCGGACAGCTCCTACAATGAGCAGTTCTTC
CATSDADRGADSSYNEQFF
>TRBV30|-|-|TRBJ2-6
TGTGCCTGGACGGTACAGATCCCTGGGGCCAACGTCCTGACTTTC
CAWTVQIPGANVLTF
>TRBV28|-|-|TRBJ2-5
TGTGCCAGCAGTTTAAGTGGAGGGAAGGGGCAAGAGACCCAGTACTTC
CASSLSGGKGQETQYF
>TRBV6-4|few|TRBD2|TRBJ2-7
TGTGCCAGCGGGGGGGTGTTCGAGCAGTACTTC
CASGGVFEQYF
>TRBV12-3/TRBV12-4|-|-|TRBJ2-3
TGTGCCAGCAGCGCGGGCGCAGATACGCAGTATTTT
CASSAGADTQYF
>TRBV6-2/TRBV6-3|-|TRBD2|TRBJ2-5
TGTGCCAGCAGTCGGGGACTAGCGGGAGTGGGACGAGAGACCCAGTACTTC
CASSRGLAGVGRETQYF
>TRBV5-5|-|TRBD1|TRBJ1-4
TGTGCCAGTCGACAGGGGAGTAATGAAAAACTGTTTTTT
CASRQGSNEKLFF
>TRBV5-1|-|-|TRBJ1-6
TGCGCCAGCAGCATAACAGGGTCCGATTCACCCCTCCACTTT
CASSITGSDSPLHF
>TRBV28|-|TRBD1|TRBJ2-7
TGTGCCACCATTCGACCGGGACAGGGGCTCGAGCAGTACTTC
CATIRPGQGLEQYF
>TRBV5-4|-|-|TRBJ1-2
TGTGCCAGCAGCACGAGCCAAGCTAACTATGGCTACACCTTC
CASSTSQANYGYTF
>TRBV14|few|-|TRBJ1-5
TGTGCCAGCAGCCAAGATGCGGGATCGGGCCAGCCCCAGCATTTT
CASSQDAGSGQPQHF
>TRBV30|-|-|TRBJ2-7
TGTGCCTGGAGTGAGGCGACTCTCGAGCAGTACTTC
CAWSEATLEQYF
>TRBV5-5|once|-|TRBJ2-4
TGTGCCAGCAGCCCCGAGGGGGGGCCCATTCAGTACTTC
CASSPEGGPIQYF
>TRBV6-6|-|TRBD2|TRBJ2-3
TGTGCCAGCAGTTACTCGTCTAGCGGGATAGATACGCAGTATTTT
CASSYSSSGIDTQYF
>TRBV7-9|-|-|TRBJ1-4
TGTGCCAGCAGCCCCCCGGGGGGGGGACTTAATGAAAAACTGTTTTTT
CASSPPGGGLNEKLFF
>TRBV15|-|-|TRBJ2-2
TGTGCCACCAGCAGTGGGACAAATACGAACACCGGGGAGCTGTTTTTT
CATSSGTNTNTGELFF
>TRBV29-1|once|-|TRBJ1-2
TGCAGCGTTGAATCTGGCCCAGGGGGCTACACCTTC
CSVESGPGGYTF
>TRBV12-5|-|TRBD1|TRBJ1-1
TGTGCTAGTGGCAGTACGGGACAGGGTTACACTGAAGCTTTCTTT
CASGSTGQGYTEAFF
>TRBV6-5|-|-|TRBJ2-5
TGTGCCAGCAGTACCCCAACCGGGACCCAGTACTTC
CASSTPTGTQYF
>TRBV29-1|once|-|TRBJ2-1
TGCAGCGTTGAAGTCGCGGGCCCCCACTCCTACAATGAGCAGTTCTTC
CSVEVAGPHSYNEQFF
>TRBV12-3/TRBV12-4|-|-|TRBJ1-1
TGTGCCAGCAGCTCGTTCCTGGGGGGGGGAGCTTTCTTT
CASSSFLGGGAFF
>TRBV9|-|-|TRBJ1-5
TGTGCCAGCAGCGCGGGGTCAGATGATCAGCCCCAGCATTTT
CASSAGSDDQPQHF
>TRBV5-6|-|-|TRBJ1-5
TGTGCCAGCATTGACGGAGGGAATCAGCCCCAGCATTTT
CASIDGGNQPQHF
>TRBV7-3|-|TRBD1|TRBJ1-5
TGTGCCAGCAGCTATCCGGGACAGGGGACACATCAGCCCCAGCATTTT
CASSYPGQGTHQPQHF
>TRBV21-1|-|-|TRBJ2-3
TGTGCCAGCAGCTTTAGCGGACTAGCGGGACGAGATACGCAGTATTTT
CASSFSGLAGRDTQYF
>TRBV18|-|-|TRBJ1-1
TGTGCCAGCTCACCATCCCCGGAGAGAGCTTTCTTT
CASSPSPERAFF
>TRBV27|-|TRBD1|TRBJ2-2
TGTGCCAGCAGCCCGGGACAGTTCCAACGGGGTAACACCGGGGAGCTGTTTTTT
CASSPGQFQRGNTGELFF
>TRBV7-8|-|-|TRBJ1-1
TGTGCCAGCAGCTTATATTCATCCGGCACTGAAGCTTTCTTT
CASSLYSSGTEAFF
>TRBV9|-|TRBD2|TRBJ2-7
TGTGCCAGCAGCGTAGAAGGCGGGAGCTACGAGCAGTACTTC
CASSVEGGSYEQYF
>TRBV2|many|-|TRBJ1-2
TGTGCCAGCATGGGCGGGGCAGCTAACTATGGCTACACCTTC
CASMGGAANYGYTF
>TRBV2|-|-|TRBJ1-1
TGTGCCAGCAGTGAACCGCCAGGGTCGACTGAAGCTTTCTTT
CASSEPPGSTEAFF
>TRBV2|-|-|TRBJ1-1
TGTGCCAGCAGCGCCGACAGATTTAACACTGAAGCTTTCTTT
CASSADRFNTEAFF
>TRBV28|-|TRBD1|TRBJ2-7
TGTGCCAGCAGTTTCAAGGGACAGGGGCGGGAGCAGTACTTC
CASSFKGQGREQYF
>TRBV3-1/TRBV3-2|-|-|TRBJ2-4
TGTGCCAGCAGCCGACGCCCCGGGGGAGCCAAAAACATTCAGTACTTC
CASSRRPGGAKNIQYF
>TRBV4-3|-|-|TRBJ1-6
TGCGCCAGCAGCCAAGCTGGAGGGACGAATTCACCCCTCCACTTT
CASSQAGGTNSPLHF
>TRBV5-6|-|-|TRBJ2-7
TGTGCCAGCAGCTTGGTGGGGCGGACCTACGAGCAGTACTTC
CASSLVGRTYEQYF
>TRBV28|once|-|TRBJ1-2
TGTGCCACCGTGAGGGGGGGCTACGTCTATGGCTACACCTTC
CATVRGGYVYGYTF
>TRBV19|-|-|TRBJ1-6
TGTGCCAGTAGTATCGGGAATTCACCCCTCCACTTT
CASSIGNSPLHF
>TRBV7-2|-|-|TRBJ2-7
TGTGCCAGCAGCTCGTCAGGGGACGAGCAGTACTTC
CASSSSGDEQYF
>TRBV6-2/TRBV6-3|-|TRBD2|TRBJ2-1
TGTGCCAGCCGTTTACTAGCGGGAGTCAATGAGCAGTTCTTC
CASRLLAGVNEQFF
>TRBV7-9|-|-|TRBJ1-1
TGTGCCAGCAGCCCCGGGGGGACCGATATGAACACTGAAGCTTTCTTT
CASSPGGTDMNTEAFF
>TRBV7-2|-|-|TRBJ2-2
TGTGCCAGCAGCCCAACAGGGATTGGGTTAACCGGGGAGCTGTTTTTT
CASSPTGIGLTGELFF
>TRBV6-5|-|TRBD2|TRBJ2-1
TGTGCCAGCAGACTTACTAGCGGGATATACAATGAGCAGTTCTTC
CASRLTSGIYNEQFF
>TRBV29-1|-|-|TRBJ2-7
TGCAGCGTGCGTGACCCAGGGATATCCTACGAGCAGTACTTC
CSVRDPGISYEQYF
>TRBV19|few|TRBD1|TRBJ1-2
TGTGCCAGTAGTATCGGAAATCCAGGGGGGACGGATGGCTACACCTTC
CASSIGNPGGTDGYTF
>TRBV4-1|-|-|TRBJ2-5
TGCGCCAGCAGCCAGCGGGCAGCCCAAGAGACCCAGTACTTC
CASSQRAAQETQYF
>TRBV19|-|TRBD2|TRBJ2-7
TGTGCCAGTACCCTTTCCGCGGGAGTCACCTACGAGCAGTACTTC
CASTLSAGVTYEQYF
>TRBV29-1|-|TRBD2|TRBJ2-4
TGCAGCGTTGAGGGGGCGGGAGGGCCAAACATTCAGTACTTC
CSVEGAGGPNIQYF
>TRBV7-2|-|-|TRBJ2-1
TGTGCCAGCAGCAACGGGATTTACAATGAGCAGTTCTTC
CASSNGIYNEQFF